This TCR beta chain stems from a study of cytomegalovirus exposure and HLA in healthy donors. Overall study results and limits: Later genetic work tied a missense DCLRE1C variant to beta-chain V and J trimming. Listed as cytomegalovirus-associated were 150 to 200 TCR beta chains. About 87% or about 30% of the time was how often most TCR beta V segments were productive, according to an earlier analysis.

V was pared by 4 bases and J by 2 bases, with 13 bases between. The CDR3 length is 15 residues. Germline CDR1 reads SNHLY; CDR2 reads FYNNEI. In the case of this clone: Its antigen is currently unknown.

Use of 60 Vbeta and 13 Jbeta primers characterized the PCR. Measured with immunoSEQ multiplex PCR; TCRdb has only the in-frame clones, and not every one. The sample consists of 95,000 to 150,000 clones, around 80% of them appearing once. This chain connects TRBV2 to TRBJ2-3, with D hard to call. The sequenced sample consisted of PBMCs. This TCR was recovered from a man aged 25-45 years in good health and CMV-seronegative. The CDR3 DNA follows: TGTGCCAGCAGTGGTAGCAATACCTACACAGATACGCAGTATTTT. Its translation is CASSGSNTYTDTQYF.